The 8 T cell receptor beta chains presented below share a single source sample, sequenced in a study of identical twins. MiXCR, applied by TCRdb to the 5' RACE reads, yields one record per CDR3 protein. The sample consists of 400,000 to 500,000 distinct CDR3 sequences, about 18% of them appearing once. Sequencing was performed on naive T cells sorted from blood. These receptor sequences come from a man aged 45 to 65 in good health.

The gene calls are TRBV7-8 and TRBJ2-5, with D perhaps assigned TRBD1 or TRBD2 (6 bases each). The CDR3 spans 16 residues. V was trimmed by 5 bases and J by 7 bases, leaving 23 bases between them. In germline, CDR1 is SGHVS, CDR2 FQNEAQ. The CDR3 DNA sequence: TGTGCCAGCAGCCCCCGGGTGGGGGGCTTGGGTGGGACCCAGTACTTC. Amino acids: CASSPRVGGLGGTQYF.

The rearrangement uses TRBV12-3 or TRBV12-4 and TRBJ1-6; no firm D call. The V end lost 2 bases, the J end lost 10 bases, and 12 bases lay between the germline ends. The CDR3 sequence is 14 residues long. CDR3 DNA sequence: TGTGCCAGCAGTTTATTGATCGGCTACTCACCCCTCCACTTT. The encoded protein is CASSLLIGYSPLHF.

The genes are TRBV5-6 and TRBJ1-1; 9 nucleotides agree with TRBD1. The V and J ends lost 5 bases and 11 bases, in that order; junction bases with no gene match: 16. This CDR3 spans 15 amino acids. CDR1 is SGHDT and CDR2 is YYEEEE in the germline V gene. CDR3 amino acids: CASRPATGGLIEAFF. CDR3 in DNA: TGTGCCAGCAGGCCCGCTACAGGGGGCCTGATTGAGGCTTTCTTT.

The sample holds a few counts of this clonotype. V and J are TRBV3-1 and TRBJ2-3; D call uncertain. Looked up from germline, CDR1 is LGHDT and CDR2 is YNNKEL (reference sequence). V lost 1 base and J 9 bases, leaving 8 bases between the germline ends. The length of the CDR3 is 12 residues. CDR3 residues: CASSQVAATQYF. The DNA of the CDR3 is TGTGCCAGCAGCCAAGTAGCAGCGACGCAGTATTTT.

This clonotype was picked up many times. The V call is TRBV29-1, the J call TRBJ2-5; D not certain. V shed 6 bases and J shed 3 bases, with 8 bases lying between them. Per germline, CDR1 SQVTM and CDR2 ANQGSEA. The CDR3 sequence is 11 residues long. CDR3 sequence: CSVTSKETQYF. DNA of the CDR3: TGCAGCGTCACCTCGAAAGAGACCCAGTACTTC.

CDR3 protein: CSARPGGARFPDSGNTIYF. The DNA of the CDR3 is TGCAGTGCTAGACCCGGCGGGGCTAGGTTTCCGGACTCTGGAAACACCATATATTTT. The chain has TRBV20-1 and TRBJ1-3; maybe TRBD1 (5 bases). Germline V lookup: CDR1 DFQATT, CDR2 SNEGSKA (reference sequence). V lost 2 bases and J lost 0, with 23 bases in between. CDR3 length: 19 amino acids.

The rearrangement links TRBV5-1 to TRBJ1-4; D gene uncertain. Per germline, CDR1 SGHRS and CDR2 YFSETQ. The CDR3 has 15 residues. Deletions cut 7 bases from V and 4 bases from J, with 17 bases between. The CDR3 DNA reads TGCGCCAGCTCAAGAGGCATCCAGAGTAATGAAAAACTGTTTTTT. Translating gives CASSRGIQSNEKLFF.

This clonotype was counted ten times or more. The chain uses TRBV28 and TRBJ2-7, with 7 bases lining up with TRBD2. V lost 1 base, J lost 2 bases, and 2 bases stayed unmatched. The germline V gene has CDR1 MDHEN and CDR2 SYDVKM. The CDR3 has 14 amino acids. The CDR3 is CASSLFRGAYEQYF. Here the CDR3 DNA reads TGTGCCAGCAGTTTATTCCGGGGGGCCTACGAGCAGTACTTC.